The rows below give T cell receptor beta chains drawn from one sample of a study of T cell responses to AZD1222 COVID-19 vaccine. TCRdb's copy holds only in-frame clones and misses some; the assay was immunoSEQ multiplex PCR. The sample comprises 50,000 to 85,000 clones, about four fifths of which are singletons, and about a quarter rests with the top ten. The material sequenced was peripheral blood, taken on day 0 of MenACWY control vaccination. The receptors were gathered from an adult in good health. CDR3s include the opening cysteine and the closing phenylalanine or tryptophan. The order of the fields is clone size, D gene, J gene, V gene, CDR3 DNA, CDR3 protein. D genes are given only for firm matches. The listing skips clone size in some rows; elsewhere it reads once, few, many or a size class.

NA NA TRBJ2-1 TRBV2 TGTGCCAGCAGTGAAAGGTTTCTGAACAATGAGCAGTTCTTC CASSERFLNNEQFF
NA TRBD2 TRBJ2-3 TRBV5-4 TGTGCCAGCAGCTTGTACGGGGGAGGGGATACGCAGTATTTT CASSLYGGGDTQYF
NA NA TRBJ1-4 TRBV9 TGTGCCAGCAGCGTAGGTGTGGGTGGTGAAAAACTGTTTTTT CASSVGVGGEKLFF
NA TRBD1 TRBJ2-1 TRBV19 TGTGCCAGTAGTAGGGACAGGGTCAATGAGCAGTTCTTC CASSRDRVNEQFF
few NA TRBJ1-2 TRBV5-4 TGTGCCAGCAGCCGTGACCGGGACAACTATGGCTACACCTTC CASSRDRDNYGYTF
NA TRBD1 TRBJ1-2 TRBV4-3 TGCGCCAGCAGCCAAGATTTCGCTGGGACAGGCTATGGCTACACCTTC CASSQDFAGTGYGYTF
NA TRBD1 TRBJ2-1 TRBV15 TGTGCCACCAGCACCGGACAGGCTACCTACAATGAGCAGTTCTTC CATSTGQATYNEQFF
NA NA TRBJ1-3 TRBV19 TGTGCCAGTATGACTAGAGGAGCTTCTGGAAACACCATATATTTT CASMTRGASGNTIYF
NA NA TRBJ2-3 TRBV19 TGTGCCAGTAGTCGGGGGGCCGCAGATACGCAGTATTTT CASSRGAADTQYF
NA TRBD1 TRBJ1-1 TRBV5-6 TGTGCCAGCAGCTTGTGGGGACAGGTTTTAAACACTGAAGCTTTCTTT CASSLWGQVLNTEAFF
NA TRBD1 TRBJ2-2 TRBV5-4 TGTGCCAGCAGCTTAGGACCACAGGGGCCATTTACCGGGGAGCTGTTTTTT CASSLGPQGPFTGELFF
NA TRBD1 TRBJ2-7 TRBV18 TGTGCCAGCTCCCCCCGGGACAGGGTAGGTTACGAGCAGTACTTC CASSPRDRVGYEQYF
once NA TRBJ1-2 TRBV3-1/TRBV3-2 TGTGCCAGCAGCCAGGTCGGTAACTATGGCTACACCTTC CASSQVGNYGYTF
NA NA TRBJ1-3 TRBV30 TGTGCCTGGAGTAGAGGGACCTCTGGAAACACCATATATTTT CAWSRGTSGNTIYF
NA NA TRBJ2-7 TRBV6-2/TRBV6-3 TGTGCCAGCAGTTGGGGACGGTACTACGAGCAGTACTTC CASSWGRYYEQYF
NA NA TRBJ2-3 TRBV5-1 TGCGCCAGCAGCTTCGGGGAGATCACAGATACGCAGTATTTT CASSFGEITDTQYF
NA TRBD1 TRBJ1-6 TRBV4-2 TGTGCCAGCAGCCCCTCCCAGGGGGGAGAATCACCCCTCCACTTT CASSPSQGGESPLHF
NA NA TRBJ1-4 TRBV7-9 TGTGCCAGCAGCTTAATTAAAACAGGCGCAACTAATGAAAAACTGTTTTTT CASSLIKTGATNEKLFF
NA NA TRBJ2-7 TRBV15 TGTGCCACCAGCAGAGACAGGGTCTCCTACGAGCAGTACTTC CATSRDRVSYEQYF
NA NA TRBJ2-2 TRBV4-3 TGCGCCAGCAGTAACAGGGTTGCGGCGACCGGGGAGCTGTTTTTT CASSNRVAATGELFF
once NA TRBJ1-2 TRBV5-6 TGTGCCAGCAGCTTGGGGGCTAACTATGGCTACACCTTC CASSLGANYGYTF
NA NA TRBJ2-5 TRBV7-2 TGTGCCAGCAGCTTAGAGGGAGCAGGTACCCAGTACTTC CASSLEGAGTQYF
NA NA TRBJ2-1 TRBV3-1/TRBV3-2 TGTGCCAGCAGCCAAGATGGGGGCTCCTACAATGAGCAGTTCTTC CASSQDGGSYNEQFF
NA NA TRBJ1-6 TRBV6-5 TGTGCCAGCAGTTACTCAGTGAGCTCCTATAATTCACCCCTCCACTTT CASSYSVSSYNSPLHF
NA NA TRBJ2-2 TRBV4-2 TGTGCCAGCAGCCAAGTAAGGGGGTCGAACACCGGGGAGCTGTTTTTT CASSQVRGSNTGELFF
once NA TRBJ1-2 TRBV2 TGTGCCAGCAAGGACGGGAGAGAAGACTATGGCTACACCTTC CASKDGREDYGYTF
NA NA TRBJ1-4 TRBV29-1 TGCAGCGTTGAAGACAGGGTGGGGAAGGGACTGTTTTTT CSVEDRVGKGLFF
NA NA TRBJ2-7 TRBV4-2 TGTGCCAGCAGCCAAGGGGGATTTAACTACGAGCAGTACTTC CASSQGGFNYEQYF